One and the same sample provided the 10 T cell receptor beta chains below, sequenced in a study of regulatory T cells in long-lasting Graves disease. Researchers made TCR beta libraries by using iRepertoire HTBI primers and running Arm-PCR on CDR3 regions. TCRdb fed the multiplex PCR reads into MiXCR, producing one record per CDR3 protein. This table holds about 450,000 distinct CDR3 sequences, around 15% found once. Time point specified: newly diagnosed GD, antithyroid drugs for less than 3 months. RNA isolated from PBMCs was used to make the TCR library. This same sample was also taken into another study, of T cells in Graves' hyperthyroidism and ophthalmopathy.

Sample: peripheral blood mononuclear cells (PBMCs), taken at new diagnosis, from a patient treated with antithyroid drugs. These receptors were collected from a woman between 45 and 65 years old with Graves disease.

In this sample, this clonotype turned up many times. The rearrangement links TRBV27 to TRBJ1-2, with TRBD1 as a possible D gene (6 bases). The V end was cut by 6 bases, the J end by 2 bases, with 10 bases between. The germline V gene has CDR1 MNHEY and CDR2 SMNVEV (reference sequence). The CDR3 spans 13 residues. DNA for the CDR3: TGTGCCAGCAGCGGCAGGGGCAACTATGGCTACACCTTC. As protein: CASSGRGNYGYTF.

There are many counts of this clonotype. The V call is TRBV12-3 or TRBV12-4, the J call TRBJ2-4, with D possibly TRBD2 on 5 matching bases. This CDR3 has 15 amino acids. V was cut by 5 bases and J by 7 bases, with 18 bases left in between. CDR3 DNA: TGTGCCAGCAGTCTCCACGGCGGGTCGGATAACATTCAGTACTTC. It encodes CASSLHGGSDNIQYF.

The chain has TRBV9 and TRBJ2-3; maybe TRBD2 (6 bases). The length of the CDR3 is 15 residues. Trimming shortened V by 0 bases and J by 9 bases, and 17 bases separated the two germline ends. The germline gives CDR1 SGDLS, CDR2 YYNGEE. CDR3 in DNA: TGTGCCAGCAGCGTAGACGGGAGTCCGTTTCAGACGCAGTATTTT. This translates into CASSVDGSPFQTQYF.

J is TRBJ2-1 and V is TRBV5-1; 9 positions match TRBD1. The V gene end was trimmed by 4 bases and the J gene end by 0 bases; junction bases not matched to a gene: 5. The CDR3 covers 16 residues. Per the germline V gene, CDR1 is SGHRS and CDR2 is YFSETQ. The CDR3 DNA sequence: TGCGCCAGCAGCAGGGGGACAGGGAGCTCCTACAATGAGCAGTTCTTC. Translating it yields CASSRGTGSSYNEQFF.

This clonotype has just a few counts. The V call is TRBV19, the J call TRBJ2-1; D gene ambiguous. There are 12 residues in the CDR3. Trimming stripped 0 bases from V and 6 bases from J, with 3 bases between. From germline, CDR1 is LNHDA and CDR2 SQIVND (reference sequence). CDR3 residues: CASSIDGNEQFF. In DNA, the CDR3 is TGTGCCAGTAGTATAGACGGCAATGAGCAGTTCTTC.

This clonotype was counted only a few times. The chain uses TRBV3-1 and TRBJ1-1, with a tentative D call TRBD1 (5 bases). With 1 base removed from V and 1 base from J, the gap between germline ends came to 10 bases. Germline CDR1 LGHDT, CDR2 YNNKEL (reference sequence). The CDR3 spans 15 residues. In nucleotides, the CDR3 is TGTGCCAGCAGCCAAGTGTGGCAGGGGAACACTGAAGCTTTCTTT. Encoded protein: CASSQVWQGNTEAFF. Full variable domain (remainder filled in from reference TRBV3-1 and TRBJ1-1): DTAVSQTPKYLVTQMGNDKSIKCEQNLGHDTMYWYKQDSKKFLKIMFSYNNKELIINETVPNRFSPKSPDKAHLNLHINSLELGDSAVYFCASSQVWQGNTEAFFGQGTRLTVV.

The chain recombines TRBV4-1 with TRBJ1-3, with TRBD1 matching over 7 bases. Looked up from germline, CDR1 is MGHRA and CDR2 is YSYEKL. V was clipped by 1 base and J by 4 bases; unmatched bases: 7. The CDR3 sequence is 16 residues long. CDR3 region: CASSQARQGSGNTIYF. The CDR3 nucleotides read TGCGCCAGCAGCCAAGCCCGACAGGGATCAGGAAACACCATATATTTT.

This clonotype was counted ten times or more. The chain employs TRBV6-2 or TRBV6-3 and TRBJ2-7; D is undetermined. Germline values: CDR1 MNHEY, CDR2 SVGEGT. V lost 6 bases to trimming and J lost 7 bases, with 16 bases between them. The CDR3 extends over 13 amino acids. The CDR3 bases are TGTGCCAGCAGGGACGGTAATCTACGGGAGCAGTACTTC. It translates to CASRDGNLREQYF.

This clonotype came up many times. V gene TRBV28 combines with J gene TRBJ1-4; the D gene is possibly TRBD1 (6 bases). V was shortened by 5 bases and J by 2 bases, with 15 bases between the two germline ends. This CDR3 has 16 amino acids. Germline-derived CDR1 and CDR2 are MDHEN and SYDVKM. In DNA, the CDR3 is TGTGCCAGCAGTACCTACGACAGGTCGACTAATGAAAAACTGTTTTTT. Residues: CASSTYDRSTNEKLFF.

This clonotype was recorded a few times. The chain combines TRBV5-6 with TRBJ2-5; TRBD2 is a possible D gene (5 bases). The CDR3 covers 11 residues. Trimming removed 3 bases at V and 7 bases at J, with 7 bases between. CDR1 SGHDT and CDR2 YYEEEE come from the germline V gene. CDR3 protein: CASSSAGTQYF. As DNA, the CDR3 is TGTGCCAGCAGCTCGGCGGGGACCCAGTACTTC.